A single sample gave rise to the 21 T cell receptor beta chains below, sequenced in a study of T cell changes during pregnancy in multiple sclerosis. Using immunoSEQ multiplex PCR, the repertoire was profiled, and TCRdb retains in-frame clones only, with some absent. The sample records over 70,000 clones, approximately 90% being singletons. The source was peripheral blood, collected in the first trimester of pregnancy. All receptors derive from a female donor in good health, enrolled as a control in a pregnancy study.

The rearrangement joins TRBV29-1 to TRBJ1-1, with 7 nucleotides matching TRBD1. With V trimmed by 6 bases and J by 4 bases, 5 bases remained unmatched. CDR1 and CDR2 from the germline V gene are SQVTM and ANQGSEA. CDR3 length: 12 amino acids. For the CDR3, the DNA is TGCAGCGTCGGACAGGCCATCACTGAAGCTTTCTTT. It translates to CSVGQAITEAFF. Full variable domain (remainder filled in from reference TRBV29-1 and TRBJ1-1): SAVISQKPSRDICQRGTSLTIQCQVDSQVTMMFWYRQQPGQSLTLIATANQGSEATYESGFVIDKFPISRPNLTFSTLTVSNMSPEDSSIYLCSVGQAITEAFFGQGTRLTVV.

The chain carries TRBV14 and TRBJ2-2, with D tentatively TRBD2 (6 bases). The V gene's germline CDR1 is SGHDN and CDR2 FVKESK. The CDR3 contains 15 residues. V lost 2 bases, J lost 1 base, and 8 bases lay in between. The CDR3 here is CASSQNGRNTGELFF. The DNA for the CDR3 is TGTGCCAGCAGCCAAAACGGGAGGAACACCGGGGAGCTGTTTTTT.

CDR3 residues: CASSEQRGGETQYF. For the CDR3, the DNA is TGTGCCAGCAGTGAACAGCGGGGTGGGGAGACCCAGTACTTC. The V call is TRBV2, the J call TRBJ2-5; TRBD2 agrees at 7 bases. Losses at the gene ends were 2 bases for V and 5 bases for J; bases not matched to a gene: 5. Per germline, CDR1 SNHLY and CDR2 FYNNEI. There are 14 residues in the CDR3.

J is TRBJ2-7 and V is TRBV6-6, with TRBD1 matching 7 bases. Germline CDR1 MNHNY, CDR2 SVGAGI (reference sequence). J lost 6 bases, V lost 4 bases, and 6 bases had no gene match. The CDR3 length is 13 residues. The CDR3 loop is CASSFTGDGEQYF. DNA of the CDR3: TGTGCCAGCAGTTTCACAGGGGATGGCGAGCAGTACTTC.

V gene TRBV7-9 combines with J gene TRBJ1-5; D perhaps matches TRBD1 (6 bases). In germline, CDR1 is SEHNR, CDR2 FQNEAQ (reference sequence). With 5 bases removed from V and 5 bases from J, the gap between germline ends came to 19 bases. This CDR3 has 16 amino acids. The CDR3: CASSPQQQGRHQPQHF. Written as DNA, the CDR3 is TGTGCCAGCAGCCCACAACAACAGGGTCGCCATCAGCCCCAGCATTTT.

As DNA, the CDR3 is TGTGCCAGCAGCTTAGGGCGGGGAGATCAGCCCCAGCATTTT. Its protein is CASSLGRGDQPQHF. The chain joins TRBV11-2 to TRBJ1-5; D gene uncertain. V lost 1 base and J 5 bases, leaving 9 bases between the germline ends. The CDR3 is 14 residues long. Germline V CDR1 and CDR2: SGHAT, FQNNGV.

The CDR3 DNA reads as TGTGCCTGGAGTAGGGGCCGGAGGGAGCCCCAGCATTTT. Amino acids: CAWSRGRREPQHF. The chain couples TRBV30 to TRBJ1-5; perhaps TRBD1 as D (5 bases). Trimming shortened V by 2 bases and J by 8 bases, and 13 bases separated the two germline ends. The CDR3 spans 13 residues. Germline values: CDR1 GTSNPN, CDR2 SVGIG (reference sequence). The complete variable domain, with remaining parts taken from reference TRBV30 and TRBJ1-5, reads SQTIHQWPATLVQPVGSPLSLECTVEGTSNPNLYWYRQAAGRGLQLLFYSVGIGQISSEVPQNLSASRPQDRQFILSSKKLLLSDSGFYLCAWSRGRREPQHFGDGTRLSIL.

CDR3 loop: CASSQDSRGLTDTQYF. The CDR3 DNA follows: TGCGCCAGCAGCCAAGATTCGCGGGGACTAACAGATACGCAGTATTTT. The V call is TRBV4-1, the J call TRBJ2-3, with 7 bases lining up with TRBD2. The junction had 6 bases not matched to a gene; V was cut back by 0 bases and J by 3 bases. Germline lookup yields CDR1 MGHRA and CDR2 YSYEKL. This CDR3 is 16 amino acids long.

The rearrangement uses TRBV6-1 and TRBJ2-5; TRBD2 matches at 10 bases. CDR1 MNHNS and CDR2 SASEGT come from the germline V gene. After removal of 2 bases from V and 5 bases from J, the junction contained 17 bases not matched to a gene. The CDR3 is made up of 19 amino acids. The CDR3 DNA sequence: TGTGCCAGCAGTGAAAATGGGGGACTAGCGCTACAAAGAAAGGAGACCCAGTACTTC. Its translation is CASSENGGLALQRKETQYF.

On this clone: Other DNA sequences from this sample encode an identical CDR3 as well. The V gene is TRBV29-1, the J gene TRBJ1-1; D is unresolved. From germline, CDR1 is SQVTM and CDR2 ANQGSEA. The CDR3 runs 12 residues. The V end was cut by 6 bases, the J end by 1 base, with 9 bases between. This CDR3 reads CSVATGNTEAFF. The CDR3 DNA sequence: TGCAGCGTCGCGACGGGGAACACTGAAGCTTTCTTT.

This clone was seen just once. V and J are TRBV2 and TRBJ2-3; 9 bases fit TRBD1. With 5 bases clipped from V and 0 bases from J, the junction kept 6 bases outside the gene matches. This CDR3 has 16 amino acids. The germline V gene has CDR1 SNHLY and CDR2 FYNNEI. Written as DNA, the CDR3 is TGTGCCAGCAGTCTGACAGGGGGGTCTAGCACAGATACGCAGTATTTT. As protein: CASSLTGGSSTDTQYF.

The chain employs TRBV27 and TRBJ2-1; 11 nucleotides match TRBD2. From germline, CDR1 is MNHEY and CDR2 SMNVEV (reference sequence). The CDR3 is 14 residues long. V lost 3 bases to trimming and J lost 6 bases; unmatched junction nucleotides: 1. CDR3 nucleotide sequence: TGTGCCAGCAGTTTTAGCGGGGGGGGCAATGAGCAGTTCTTC. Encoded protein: CASSFSGGGNEQFF.

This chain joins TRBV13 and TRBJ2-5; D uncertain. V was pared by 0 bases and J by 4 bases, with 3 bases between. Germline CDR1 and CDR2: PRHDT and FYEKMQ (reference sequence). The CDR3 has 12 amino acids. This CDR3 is CASSLGRETQYF. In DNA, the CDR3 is TGTGCCAGCAGCTTAGGGAGAGAGACCCAGTACTTC.

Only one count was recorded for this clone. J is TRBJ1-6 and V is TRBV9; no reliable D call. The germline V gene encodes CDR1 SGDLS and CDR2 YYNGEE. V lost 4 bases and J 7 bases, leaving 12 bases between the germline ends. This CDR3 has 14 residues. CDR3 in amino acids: CASSPQVGNSPLHF. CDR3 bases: TGTGCCAGCAGCCCCCAGGTAGGAAATTCACCCCTCCACTTT.

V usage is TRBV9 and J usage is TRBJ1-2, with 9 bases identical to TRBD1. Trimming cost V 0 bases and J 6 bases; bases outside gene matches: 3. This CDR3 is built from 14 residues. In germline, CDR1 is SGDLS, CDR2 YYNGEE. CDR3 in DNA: TGTGCCAGCAGCGTAGAGTGGACAGGGGATGGCTACACCTTC. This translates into CASSVEWTGDGYTF. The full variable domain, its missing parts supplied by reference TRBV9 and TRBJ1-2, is DSGVTQTPKHLITATGQRVTLRCSPRSGDLSVYWYQQSLDQGLQFLIQYYNGEERAKGNILERFSAQQFPDLHSELNLSSLELGDSALYFCASSVEWTGDGYTFGSGTRLTVV.

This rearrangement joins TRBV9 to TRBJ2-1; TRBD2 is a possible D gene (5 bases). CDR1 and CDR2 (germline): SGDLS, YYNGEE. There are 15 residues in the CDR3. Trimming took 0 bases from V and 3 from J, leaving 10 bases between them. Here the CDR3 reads CASSVGIGDYNEQFF. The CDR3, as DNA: TGTGCCAGCAGCGTAGGGATCGGGGACTACAATGAGCAGTTCTTC.

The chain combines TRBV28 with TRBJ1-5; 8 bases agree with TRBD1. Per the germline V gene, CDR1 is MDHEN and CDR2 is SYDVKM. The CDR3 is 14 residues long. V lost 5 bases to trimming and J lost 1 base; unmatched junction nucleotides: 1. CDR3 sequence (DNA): TGTGCCAGCAGTGACAGGGGAAGCAATCAGCCCCAGCATTTT. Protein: CASSDRGSNQPQHF.

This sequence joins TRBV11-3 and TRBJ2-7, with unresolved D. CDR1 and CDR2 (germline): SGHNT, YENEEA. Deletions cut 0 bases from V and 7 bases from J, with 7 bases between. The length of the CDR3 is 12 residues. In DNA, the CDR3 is TGTGCCAGCAGCTTAGATCAGAGGGAGCAGTACTTC. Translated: CASSLDQREQYF.

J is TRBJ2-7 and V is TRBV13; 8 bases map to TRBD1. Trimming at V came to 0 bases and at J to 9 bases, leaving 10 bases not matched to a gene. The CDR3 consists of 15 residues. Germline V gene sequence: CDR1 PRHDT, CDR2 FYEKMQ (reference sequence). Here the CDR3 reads CASSLGLDRASGQYF. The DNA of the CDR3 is TGTGCCAGCAGCTTAGGCCTGGACAGGGCGTCCGGGCAGTACTTC.

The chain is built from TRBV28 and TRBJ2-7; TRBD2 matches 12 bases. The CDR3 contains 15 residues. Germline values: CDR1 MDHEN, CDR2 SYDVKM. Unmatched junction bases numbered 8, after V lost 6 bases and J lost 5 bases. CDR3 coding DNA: TGTGCCAGCAGCAGCCTAGCGGGGGGGAGCCACGAGCAGTACTTC. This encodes CASSSLAGGSHEQYF.

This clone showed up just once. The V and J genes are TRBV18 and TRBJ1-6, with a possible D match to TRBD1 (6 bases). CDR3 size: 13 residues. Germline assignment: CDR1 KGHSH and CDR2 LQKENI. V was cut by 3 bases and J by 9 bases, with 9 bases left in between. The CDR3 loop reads CASSPGAGSPLHF. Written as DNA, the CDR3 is TGTGCCAGCTCACCGGGGGCGGGTTCACCCCTCCACTTT. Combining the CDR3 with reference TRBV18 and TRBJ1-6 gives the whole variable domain NAGVMQNPRHLVRRRGQEARLRCSPMKGHSHVYWYRQLPEEGLKFMVYLQKENIIDESGMPKERFSAEFPKEGPSILRIQQVVRGDSAAYFCASSPGAGSPLHFGNGTRLTVT.